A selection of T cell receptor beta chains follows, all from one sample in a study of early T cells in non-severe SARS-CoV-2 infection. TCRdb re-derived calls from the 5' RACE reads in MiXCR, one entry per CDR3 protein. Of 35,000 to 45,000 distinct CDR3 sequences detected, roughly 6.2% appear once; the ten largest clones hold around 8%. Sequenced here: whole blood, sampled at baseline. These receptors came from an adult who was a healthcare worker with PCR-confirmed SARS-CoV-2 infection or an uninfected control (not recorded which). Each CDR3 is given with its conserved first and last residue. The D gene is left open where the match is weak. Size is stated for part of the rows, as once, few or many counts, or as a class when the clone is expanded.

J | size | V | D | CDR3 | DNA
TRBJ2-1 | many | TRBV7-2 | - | CASSLALSGSYNEQFF | TGTGCCAGCAGCTTAGCCCTTAGTGGCAGCTACAATGAGCAGTTCTTC
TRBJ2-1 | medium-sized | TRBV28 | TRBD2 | CASSLMTGGYNEQFF | TGTGCCAGCAGTTTGATGACGGGGGGTTACAATGAGCAGTTCTTC
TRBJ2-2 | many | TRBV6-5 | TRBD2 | CASRPRQQGLGGELFF | TGTGCCAGCAGGCCGCGCCAACAGGGACTAGGCGGGGAGCTGTTTTTT
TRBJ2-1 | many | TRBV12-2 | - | CASRVDREGYNEQFF | TGTGCAAGTCGCGTCGACAGGGAGGGCTACAATGAGCAGTTCTTC
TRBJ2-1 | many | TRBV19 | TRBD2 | CASSKGLAFNEQFF | TGTGCCAGTAGTAAGGGACTAGCTTTCAATGAGCAGTTCTTC
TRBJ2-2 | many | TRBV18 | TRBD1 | CASSQGQTTGELFF | TGTGCCAGCTCACAGGGACAGACCACCGGGGAGCTGTTTTTT
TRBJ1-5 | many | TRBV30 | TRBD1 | CAWSVDRGFQPQHF | TGTGCCTGGAGCGTGGACAGGGGATTTCAGCCCCAGCATTTT
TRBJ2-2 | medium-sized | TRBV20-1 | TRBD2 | CSARHGGEPGELFF | TGCAGTGCTAGACACGGGGGGGAACCCGGGGAGCTGTTTTTT
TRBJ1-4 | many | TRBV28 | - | CASSLLVLAGGLFF | TGTGCCAGCAGTTTATTGGTGTTGGCAGGTGGACTGTTTTTT
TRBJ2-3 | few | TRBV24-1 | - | CATSNPGGTDTQYF | TGTGCCACCAGCAACCCTGGGGGCACAGATACGCAGTATTTT
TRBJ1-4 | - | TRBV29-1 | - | CSAILTNEKLFF | TGCAGCGCCATATTAACTAATGAAAAACTGTTTTTT
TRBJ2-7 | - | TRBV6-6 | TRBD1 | CASSRGQATYEQYF | TGTGCCAGCAGTCGCGGACAGGCAACCTACGAGCAGTACTTC
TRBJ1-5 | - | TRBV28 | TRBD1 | CASREGQINQPQHF | TGTGCCAGCAGAGAGGGACAGATCAATCAGCCCCAGCATTTT
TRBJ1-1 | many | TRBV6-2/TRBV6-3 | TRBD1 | CASSYRTGNTEVFF | TGTGCCAGCAGTTACAGGACAGGGAACACTGAAGTTTTCTTT
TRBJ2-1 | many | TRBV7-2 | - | CASSLVRNEQFF | TGTGCCAGCAGCTTAGTGCGGAATGAGCAGTTCTTC
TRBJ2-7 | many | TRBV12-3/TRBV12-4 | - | CASSLNAYHEQYF | TGTGCCAGCAGTTTGAACGCCTACCACGAGCAGTACTTC
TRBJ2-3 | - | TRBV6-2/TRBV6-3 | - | CASSHGGGTTDTQYF | TGTGCCAGCAGCCACGGTGGCGGGACCACAGATACGCAGTATTTT
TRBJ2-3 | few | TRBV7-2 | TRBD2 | CASSLRGGPSSTDTQYF | TGTGCCAGCAGCTTGCGGGGGGGGCCCAGTAGCACAGATACGCAGTATTTT
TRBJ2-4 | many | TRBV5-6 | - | CASSLRALKNIQYF | TGTGCCAGCAGCTTGCGGGCGCTCAAAAACATTCAGTACTTC
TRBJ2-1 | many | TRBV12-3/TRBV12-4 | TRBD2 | CASTIAGGYNEQFF | TGTGCCAGCACCATAGCGGGGGGGTACAATGAGCAGTTCTTC
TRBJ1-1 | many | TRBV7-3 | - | CASSFGPYREAFF | TGTGCCAGCAGCTTTGGACCGTACCGTGAAGCTTTCTTT
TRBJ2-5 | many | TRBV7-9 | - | CASSQQETQYF | TGTGCCAGCAGCCAGCAAGAGACCCAGTACTTC
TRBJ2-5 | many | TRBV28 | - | CASSPTDQETQYF | TGTGCCAGCAGTCCGACAGACCAAGAGACCCAGTACTTC
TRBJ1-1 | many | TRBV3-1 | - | CASSQVAGRGLTEAFF | TGTGCCAGCAGCCAAGTGGCAGGGAGGGGGTTAACTGAAGCTTTCTTT
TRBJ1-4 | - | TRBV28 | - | CASSSGSEKLFF | TGTGCCAGCAGCTCAGGGAGTGAAAAACTGTTTTTT
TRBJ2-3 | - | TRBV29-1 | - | CSVEWGTETDTQYF | TGCAGCGTTGAATGGGGAACCGAGACAGATACGCAGTATTTT
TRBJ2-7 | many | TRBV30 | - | CAWTVLDEQYF | TGTGCCTGGACCGTTCTCGACGAGCAGTACTTC